Each of the 3 T cell receptor beta chains below was sequenced from the same sample in a study of blood T cell repertoires in COVID-19. Sequenced by immunoSEQ multiplex PCR; TCRdb stores in-frame clones only, minus some. The table lists over 200,000 clones, about 79% of them singletons. The sequencing sample was made of peripheral blood. The receptors were gathered from a man between 35 and 55 years old who had recovered from COVID-19.

The CDR3 DNA is TGTGCCAGCAGCCAAGCGGGGAGTAATGAAAAACTGTTTTTT. Translated: CASSQAGSNEKLFF. J is TRBJ1-4 and V is TRBV3-1 (or the pseudogene TRBV3-2); D is ambiguous. The CDR3 loop spans 14 amino acids. CDR1 is LGHDT and CDR2 is YNNKEL in the germline V gene (reference sequence). Trimming removed 1 base at V and 4 bases at J, with 7 bases between.

This rearrangement joins TRBV7-8 to TRBJ1-2; 10 positions agree with TRBD1. CDR1 is SGHVS and CDR2 is FQNEAQ in the germline V gene. V lost 2 bases to trimming and J lost 0 bases; unmatched junction nucleotides: 6. The CDR3 loop spans 17 amino acids. This CDR3 reads CASSLRTGGEANYGYTF. The CDR3 DNA follows: TGTGCCAGCAGCTTAAGGACAGGGGGAGAAGCTAACTATGGCTACACCTTC.

The CDR3 is CSAEHRGTEFF. DNA of the CDR3: TGCAGTGCGGAGCATAGGGGCACAGAGTTCTTC. The chain recombines TRBV20-1 with TRBJ2-1; a weak D match, TRBD1 (5 bases). CDR3 length equals 11 residues. The V and J ends lost 6 bases and 14 bases respectively, with 17 bases between them. The germline CDR1 and CDR2 sequences are DFQATT and SNEGSKA (reference sequence).